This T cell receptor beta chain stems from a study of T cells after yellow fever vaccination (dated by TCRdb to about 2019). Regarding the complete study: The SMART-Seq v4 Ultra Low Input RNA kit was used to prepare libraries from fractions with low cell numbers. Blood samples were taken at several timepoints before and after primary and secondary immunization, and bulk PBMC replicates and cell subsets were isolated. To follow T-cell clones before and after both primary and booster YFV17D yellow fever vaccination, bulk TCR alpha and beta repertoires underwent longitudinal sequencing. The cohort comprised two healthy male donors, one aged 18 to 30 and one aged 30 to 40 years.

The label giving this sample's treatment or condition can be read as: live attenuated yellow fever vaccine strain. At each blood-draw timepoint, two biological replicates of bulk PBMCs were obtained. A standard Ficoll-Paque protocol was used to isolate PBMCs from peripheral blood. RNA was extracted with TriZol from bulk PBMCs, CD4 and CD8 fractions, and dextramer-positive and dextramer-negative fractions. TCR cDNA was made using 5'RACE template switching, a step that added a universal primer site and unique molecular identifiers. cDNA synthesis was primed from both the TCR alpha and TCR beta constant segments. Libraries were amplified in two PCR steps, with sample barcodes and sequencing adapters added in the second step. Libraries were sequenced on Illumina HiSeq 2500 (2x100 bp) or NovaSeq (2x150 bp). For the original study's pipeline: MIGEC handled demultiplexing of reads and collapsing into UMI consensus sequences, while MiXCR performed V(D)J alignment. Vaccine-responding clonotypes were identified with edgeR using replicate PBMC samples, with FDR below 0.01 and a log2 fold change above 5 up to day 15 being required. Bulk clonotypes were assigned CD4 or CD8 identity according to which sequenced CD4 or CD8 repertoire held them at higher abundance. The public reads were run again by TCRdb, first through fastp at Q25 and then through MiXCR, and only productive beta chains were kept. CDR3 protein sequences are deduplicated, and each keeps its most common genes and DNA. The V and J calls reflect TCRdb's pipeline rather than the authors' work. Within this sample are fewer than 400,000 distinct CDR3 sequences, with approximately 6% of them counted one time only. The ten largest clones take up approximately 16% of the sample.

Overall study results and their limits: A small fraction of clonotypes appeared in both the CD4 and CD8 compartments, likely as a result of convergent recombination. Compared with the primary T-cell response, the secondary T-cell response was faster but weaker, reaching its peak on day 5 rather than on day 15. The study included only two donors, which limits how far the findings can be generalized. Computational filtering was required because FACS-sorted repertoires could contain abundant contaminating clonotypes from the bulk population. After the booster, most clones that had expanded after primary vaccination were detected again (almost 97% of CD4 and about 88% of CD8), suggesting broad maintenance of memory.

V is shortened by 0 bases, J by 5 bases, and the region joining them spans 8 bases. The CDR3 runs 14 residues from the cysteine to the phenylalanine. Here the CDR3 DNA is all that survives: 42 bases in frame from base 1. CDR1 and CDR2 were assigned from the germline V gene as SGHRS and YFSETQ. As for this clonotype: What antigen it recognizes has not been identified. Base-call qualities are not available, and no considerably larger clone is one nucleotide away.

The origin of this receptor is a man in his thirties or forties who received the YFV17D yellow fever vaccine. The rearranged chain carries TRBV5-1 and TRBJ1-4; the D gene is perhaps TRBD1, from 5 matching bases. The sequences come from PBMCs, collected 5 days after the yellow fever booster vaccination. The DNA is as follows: TGCGCCAGCAGCTTGGATCCAGGGAATGAAAAACTGTTTTTT. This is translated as CASSLDPGNEKLFF.